This T cell receptor beta chain was recorded in a study of blood T cell repertoires in COVID-19. Across the study: T cells, B-cell-depleted T cells, or PBMCs supplied cDNA or gDNA.

TCRdb's table, derived via immunoSEQ multiplex PCR, lists solely in-frame clones and lacks some. The sample has roughly 200,000 clones; less than 90% are singletons. The CDR3 totals 12 residues. The V and J ends lost 5 bases and 4 bases respectively, with 8 bases between them. Germline CDR1 is SGHTA and CDR2 is FQGNSA. This receptor was taken from a man between 65 and 85 years old with acute or convalescent COVID-19. The V call is TRBV7-2, the J call TRBJ1-2, with D uncertain. Sequenced material: peripheral blood. The CDR3 region is CASSLRGYGYTF. The CDR3 nucleotides are TGTGCCAGCAGCCTACGGGGCTATGGCTACACCTTC.